This note documents a single T cell receptor gamma chain sequence. The antigen remains unidentified. Looked up from germline, CDR1 is EGSNGY and CDR2 is YDSYNSKV. The CDR3 runs 15 residues. The junction had 7 bases not matched to a gene; V was cut back by 2 bases and J by 0 bases. The data belong to a study of human gamma delta and Vdelta1 T cells. TCRdb fed the PCR reads to CATT. Of about 3,900 gamma-chain clones detected, roughly 17% appear once; the ten largest clones hold about 7%. V gene TRGV2 combines with J gene TRGJ1 or TRGJ2. Sequencing was performed on Vdelta1 gamma-delta T cells from blood grown in culture (DOT cells). The clonotype originates from a human donor in good health. The chain's CDR3 is CATWDESKNYYKKLF. The CDR3 DNA follows: TGTGCCACCTGGGACGAGTCCAAGAATTATTATAAGAAACTCTTT.